These T cell receptor beta chains were read from a single sample in a study of T cells in Graves' hyperthyroidism and ophthalmopathy. TCRdb re-called the multiplex PCR reads with MiXCR, one entry per CDR3 protein. The sample includes about 500,000 distinct CDR3 sequences, 15% to 20% of them seen just once. The sample taken for sequencing was blood. The receptors were sampled from a woman aged 18 to 35 with Graves' hyperthyroidism. The CDR3 runs from the conserved cysteine through the conserved F or W. The D gene is left open where the match is weak. Size values are once, few and many counts, or a class for expanded clones, and some rows have none.

>-|TRBV7-8|-|TRBJ2-1
TGTGCGAGTACCCCCCTGACGGTTGTCAATGAGCAGTTCTTC
CASTPLTVVNEQFF
>-|TRBV15|TRBD2|TRBJ2-1
TGTGCCACCAGGAAGACTAGCGGGAGTAATGAGCAGTTCTTC
CATRKTSGSNEQFF
>-|TRBV6-2/TRBV6-3|-|TRBJ2-3
TGTGCCAGCAGTGAGACAGTAACAGATACGCAGTATTTT
CASSETVTDTQYF
>many|TRBV5-1|-|TRBJ2-3
TGCGCCAGCAGCTTGGCCAGCTTGTCCACAGATACGCAGTATTTT
CASSLASLSTDTQYF
>-|TRBV7-2|TRBD2|TRBJ2-2
TGTGCCAGCAGCCCTGGGAGGGTAGGGACCGGGGAGCTGTTTTTT
CASSPGRVGTGELFF
>few|TRBV29-1|-|TRBJ1-1
TGCAGCGCTTCCCCCAGGGAGAACACTGAAGCTTTCTTT
CSASPRENTEAFF
>-|TRBV12-3/TRBV12-4|-|TRBJ2-3
TGTGCCAGCTTACCGGGAGGCACAGATACGCAGTATTTT
CASLPGGTDTQYF
>many|TRBV20-1|-|TRBJ2-1
TGCAGTGGTAGCCCCAAGGTTGACTACAATGAGCAGTTCTTC
CSGSPKVDYNEQFF
>few|TRBV2|TRBD1|TRBJ2-7
TGTGCCAGCAGTAACGGACAGGGGGACGAGCAGTACTTC
CASSNGQGDEQYF
>many|TRBV7-8|-|TRBJ1-6
TGTGCCAGCAGCTTACCTCCCTCCCATAATTCACCCCTCCACTTT
CASSLPPSHNSPLHF
>-|TRBV27|TRBD2|TRBJ2-5
TGTGCCAGCAGGGATGGGGGGGAAGAGACCCAGTACTTC
CASRDGGEETQYF
>few|TRBV7-2|TRBD2|TRBJ2-7
TGTGCCAGCAGCTTAGAGCGGGGGCTTCGCTCCTACGAGCAGTACTTC
CASSLERGLRSYEQYF
>many|TRBV6-1|TRBD1|TRBJ2-1
TGTGCCAGCAGTGAAGAGGGACAGGTCTACAATGAGCAGTTCTTC
CASSEEGQVYNEQFF
>-|TRBV5-1|TRBD1|TRBJ1-2
TGCGCCAGCAGCTTGGTTCGCAGGGGGCGCATCAACTATGGCTACACCTTC
CASSLVRRGRINYGYTF
>many|TRBV28|-|TRBJ2-5
TGTGCCAGCAGTTTACATCACGCCGAAGAGACCCAGTACTTC
CASSLHHAEETQYF
>many|TRBV7-2|-|TRBJ2-5
TGTGCCAGCAGCTTAGTGGCGGGGGCCCTCCAAGAGACCCAGTACTTC
CASSLVAGALQETQYF
>few|TRBV4-1|-|TRBJ1-4
TGCGCCAGCAGCCAAGAGGGAGGAACAACTAATGAAAAACTGTTTTTT
CASSQEGGTTNEKLFF
>-|TRBV4-1|TRBD1|TRBJ2-7
TGCGCCAGCAGCGCTACCGGGACAGACTACGAGCAGTACTTC
CASSATGTDYEQYF
>many|TRBV5-6|-|TRBJ2-7
TGTGCCAGCAGCTTGGCGCAGATCTCCTACGAGCAGTACTTC
CASSLAQISYEQYF
>many|TRBV12-3/TRBV12-4|-|TRBJ2-7
TGTGCCAGCAGTTTGTCGGGAGTGGATAGCTACGAGCAGTACTTC
CASSLSGVDSYEQYF
>many|TRBV20-1|-|TRBJ2-1
TGCAGTGCTGATGAACGGCCGAATGAGCAGTTCTTC
CSADERPNEQFF
>many|TRBV3-1|-|TRBJ1-2
TGTGCCAGCACGGCGGGGGGAGTCTATGGCTACACCTTC
CASTAGGVYGYTF
>few|TRBV3-1|-|TRBJ1-2
TGTGCCAGCAGCCAAGTGGGGGGTTTCGACTATGGCTACACCTTC
CASSQVGGFDYGYTF
>-|TRBV20-1|TRBD1|TRBJ1-2
TGCAGTGCTAGAGGCCGGGACAGGGAGGGTCAGGATGGCTACACCTTC
CSARGRDREGQDGYTF
>-|TRBV4-3|-|TRBJ2-7
TGCGCCAGCAGCCAAGATTCGCTGGGGGGCTACGAGCAGTACTTC
CASSQDSLGGYEQYF
>-|TRBV9|-|TRBJ2-1
TGTGCCAGCAGCGTATACGGGATCGCGAATGAGCAGTTCTTC
CASSVYGIANEQFF
>-|TRBV20-1|-|TRBJ1-2
TGCAGTGCTCCAGGGAGCCTCTATGGCTACACCTTC
CSAPGSLYGYTF
>-|TRBV29-1|-|TRBJ1-5
TGCAGCGTTGAAGACGGGGGTAATCAGCCCCAGCATTTT
CSVEDGGNQPQHF
>many|TRBV7-2|TRBD2|TRBJ2-5
TGTGCCAGCAGCCCGACTAGCGGGTCCCGCCAAGAGACCCAGTACTTC
CASSPTSGSRQETQYF
>-|TRBV5-1|TRBD2|TRBJ2-1
TGCGCCAGCAGCACACTAGCGGAGAGCTCCAATGAGCAGTTCTTC
CASSTLAESSNEQFF
>-|TRBV19|-|TRBJ1-2
TGTGCCAGTAGTATAGCCGGAACCTATGGCTACACCTTC
CASSIAGTYGYTF
>many|TRBV2|-|TRBJ2-5
TGTGCCAGCAGTCCCCCCTCAGCGGGTGGTGGTACCCAGTACTTC
CASSPPSAGGGTQYF
>many|TRBV11-2|-|TRBJ1-1
TGTGCCAGCAGTCCCCGGACCGGAACTGAAGCTTTCTTT
CASSPRTGTEAFF
>many|TRBV13|TRBD1|TRBJ1-6
TGTGCCAGCAGCAACCACGGACAGGCAACGAATTCACCCCTCCACTTT
CASSNHGQATNSPLHF
>many|TRBV20-1|-|TRBJ1-4
TGCAGTGCTAGAGGGGGACCTAATGAAAAACTGTTTTTT
CSARGGPNEKLFF
>many|TRBV3-1|TRBD2|TRBJ2-7
TGTGCCAGCAGCCAATCTTTTCGGGTAGCGGGATACGAGCAGTACTTC
CASSQSFRVAGYEQYF
>few|TRBV12-5|-|TRBJ2-1
TGTGCTAGTGGTTTGGTACCAGGAAATGAGCAGTTCTTC
CASGLVPGNEQFF
>-|TRBV6-2/TRBV6-3|-|TRBJ1-1
TGTGCCAGCAGTTCCCCCCCCAGTAGCACTGAAGCTTTCTTT
CASSSPPSSTEAFF
>few|TRBV10-3|-|TRBJ2-7
TGTGCCATCAGCGGGGCCGACTCCTACGAGCAGTACTTC
CAISGADSYEQYF
>many|TRBV6-5|TRBD1|TRBJ2-7
TGTGCCAGCAGTTACGGGACAGGGTCGGTCGAGCAGTACTTC
CASSYGTGSVEQYF
>-|TRBV7-9|-|TRBJ2-7
TGTGCCAGCAGCTTGGGGGCCCCTACCTACGAGCAGTACTTC
CASSLGAPTYEQYF
>many|TRBV6-2/TRBV6-3|TRBD2|TRBJ2-1
TGTGCCAGCAGTTACTCCCCAGCGGGGGGGCCGGGCCCATCCGATGAGCAGTTCTTC
CASSYSPAGGPGPSDEQFF
>-|TRBV7-9|TRBD2|TRBJ2-1
TGTGCCAGCAGCTCCCTTGTGGGCGGGAGGTGGAATGAGCAGTTCTTC
CASSSLVGGRWNEQFF
>-|TRBV28|-|TRBJ2-1
TGTGCCAGCAGTTTTGGGGAATACAATGAGCAGTTCTTC
CASSFGEYNEQFF
>many|TRBV2|-|TRBJ2-3
TGTGCCAGCAGTGGGATTGACGGGCCCACAGATACGCAGTATTTT
CASSGIDGPTDTQYF
>few|TRBV6-2/TRBV6-3|-|TRBJ1-5
TGTGCCAGCAGTTACACGAGTTATAGCAATCAGCCCCAGCATTTT
CASSYTSYSNQPQHF
>many|TRBV7-9|-|TRBJ2-5
TGTGCCAGCAGCTTAGCGACGGGGATGGAGGGACGGACCCAGTACTTC
CASSLATGMEGRTQYF
>many|TRBV12-3/TRBV12-4|-|TRBJ1-2
TGTGCCAGCAGTTTAGCCCAGGGTCCTTATGGCTACACCTTC
CASSLAQGPYGYTF
>few|TRBV19|-|TRBJ2-1
TGTGCCAGTAGGACAGGTTACAATGAGCAGTTCTTC
CASRTGYNEQFF